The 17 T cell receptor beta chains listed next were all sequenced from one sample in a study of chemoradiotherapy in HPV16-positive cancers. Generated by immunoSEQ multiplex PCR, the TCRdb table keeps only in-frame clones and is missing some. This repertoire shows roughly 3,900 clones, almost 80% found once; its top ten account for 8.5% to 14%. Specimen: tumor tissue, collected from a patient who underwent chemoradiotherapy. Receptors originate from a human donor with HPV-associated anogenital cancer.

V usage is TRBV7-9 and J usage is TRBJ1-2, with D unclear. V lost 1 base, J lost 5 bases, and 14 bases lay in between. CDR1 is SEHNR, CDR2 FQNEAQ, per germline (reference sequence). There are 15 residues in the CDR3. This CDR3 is CASSLGGATSYGYTF. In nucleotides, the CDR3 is TGTGCCAGCAGCTTAGGTGGAGCTACCTCGTATGGCTACACCTTC.

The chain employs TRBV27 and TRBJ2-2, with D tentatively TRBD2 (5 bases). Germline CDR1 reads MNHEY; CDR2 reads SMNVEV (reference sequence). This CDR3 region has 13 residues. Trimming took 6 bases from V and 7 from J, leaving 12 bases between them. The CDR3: CASSLLGSGELFF. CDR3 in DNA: TGTGCCAGCAGCCTCCTGGGGAGCGGGGAGCTGTTTTTT.

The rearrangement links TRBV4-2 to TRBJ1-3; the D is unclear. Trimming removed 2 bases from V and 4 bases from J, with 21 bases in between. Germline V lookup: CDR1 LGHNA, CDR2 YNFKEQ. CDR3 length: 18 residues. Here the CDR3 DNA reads TGTGCCAGCAGCCAATCTTCTTACAATCTCCTCGGGGGAAACACCATATATTTT. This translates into CASSQSSYNLLGGNTIYF.

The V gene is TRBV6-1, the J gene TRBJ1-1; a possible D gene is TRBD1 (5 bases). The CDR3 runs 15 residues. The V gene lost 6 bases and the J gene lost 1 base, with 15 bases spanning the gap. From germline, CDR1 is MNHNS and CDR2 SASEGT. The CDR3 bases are TGTGCCAGCAGCAAGGCGGGGGAACGGAACACTGAAGCTTTCTTT. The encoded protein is CASSKAGERNTEAFF.

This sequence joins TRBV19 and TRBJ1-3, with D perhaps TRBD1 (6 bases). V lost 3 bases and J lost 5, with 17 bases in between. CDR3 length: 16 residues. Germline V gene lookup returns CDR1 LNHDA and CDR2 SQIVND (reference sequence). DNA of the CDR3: TGTGCCAGTAGTATTACGGAGTGGCAGGGGAGAAACACCATATATTTT. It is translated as CASSITEWQGRNTIYF.

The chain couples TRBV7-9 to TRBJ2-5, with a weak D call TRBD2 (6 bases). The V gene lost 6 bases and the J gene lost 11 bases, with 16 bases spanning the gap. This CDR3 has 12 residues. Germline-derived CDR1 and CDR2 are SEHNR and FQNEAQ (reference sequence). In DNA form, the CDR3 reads TGTGCCAGCAGTCTTATGAGCCGGGAGCAGTACTTC. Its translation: CASSLMSREQYF.

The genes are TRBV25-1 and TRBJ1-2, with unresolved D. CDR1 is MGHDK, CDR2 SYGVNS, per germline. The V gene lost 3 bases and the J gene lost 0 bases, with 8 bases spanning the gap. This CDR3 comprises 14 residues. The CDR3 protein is CASSDTGTNYGYTF. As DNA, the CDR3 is TGTGCCAGCAGTGATACGGGGACTAACTATGGCTACACCTTC.

The CDR3 sequence is CASSPGGASKNIQYF. In DNA form, the CDR3 reads TGTGCCAGCTCCCCCGGGGGGGCATCCAAAAACATTCAGTACTTC. The chain has TRBV7-9 and TRBJ2-4; 8 bases are shared with TRBD2. Germline values: CDR1 SEHNR, CDR2 FQNEAQ (reference sequence). The CDR3 has 15 residues. The V segment lost 8 bases and the J segment 2 bases; nucleotides outside the gene matches: 8. The complete variable domain, with remaining parts taken from reference TRBV7-9 and TRBJ2-4, reads DTGVSQNPRHKITKRGQNVTFRCDPISEHNRLYWYRQTLGQGPEFLTYFQNEAQLEKSRLLSDRFSAERPKGSFSTLEIQRTEQGDSAMYLCASSPGGASKNIQYFGAGTRLSVL.

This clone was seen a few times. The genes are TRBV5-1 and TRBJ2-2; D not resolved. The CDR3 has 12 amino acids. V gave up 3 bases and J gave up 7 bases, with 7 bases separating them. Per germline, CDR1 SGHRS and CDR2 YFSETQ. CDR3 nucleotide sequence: TGCGCCAGCAGCTCGATGGTCGGGGAGCTGTTTTTT. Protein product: CASSSMVGELFF.

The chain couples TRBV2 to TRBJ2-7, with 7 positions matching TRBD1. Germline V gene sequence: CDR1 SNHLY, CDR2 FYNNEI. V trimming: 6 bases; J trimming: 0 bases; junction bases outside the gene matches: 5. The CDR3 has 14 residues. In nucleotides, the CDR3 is TGTGCCAGCAGCTCGGGACAGATCTCCTACGAGCAGTACTTC. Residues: CASSSGQISYEQYF.

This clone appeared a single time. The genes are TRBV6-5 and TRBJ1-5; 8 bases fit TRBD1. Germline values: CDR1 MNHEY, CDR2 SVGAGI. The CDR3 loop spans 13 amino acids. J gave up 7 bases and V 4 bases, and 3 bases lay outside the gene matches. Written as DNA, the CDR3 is TGTGCCAGCAGTTCTGACAGGGGACAGCCCCAGCATTTT. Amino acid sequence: CASSSDRGQPQHF.

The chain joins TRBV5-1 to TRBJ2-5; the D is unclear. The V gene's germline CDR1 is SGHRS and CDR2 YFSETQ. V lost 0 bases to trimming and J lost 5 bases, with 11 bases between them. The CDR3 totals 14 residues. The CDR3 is CASSLGLGSETQYF. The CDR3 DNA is TGCGCCAGCAGCTTGGGCTTAGGGTCGGAGACCCAGTACTTC.

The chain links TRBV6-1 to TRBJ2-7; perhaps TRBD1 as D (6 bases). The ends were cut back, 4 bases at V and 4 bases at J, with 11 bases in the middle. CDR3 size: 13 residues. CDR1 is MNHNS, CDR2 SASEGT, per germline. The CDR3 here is CASSVGQLYEQYF. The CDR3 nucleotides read TGTGCCAGCAGTGTCGGACAGCTATACGAGCAGTACTTC.

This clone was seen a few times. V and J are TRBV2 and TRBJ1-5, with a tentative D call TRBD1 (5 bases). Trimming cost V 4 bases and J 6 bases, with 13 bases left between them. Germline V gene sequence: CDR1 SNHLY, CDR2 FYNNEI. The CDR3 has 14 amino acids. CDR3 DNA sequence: TGTGCCAGCAGTGGGCAGGGTAATTTTCAGCCCCAGCATTTT. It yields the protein CASSGQGNFQPQHF.

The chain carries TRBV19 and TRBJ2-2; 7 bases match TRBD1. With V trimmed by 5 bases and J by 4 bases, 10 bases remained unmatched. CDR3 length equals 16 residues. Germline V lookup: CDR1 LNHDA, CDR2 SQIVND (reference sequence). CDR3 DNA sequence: TGTGCCAGTAGTTGGGAATCGACAGGGCGCACCGGGGAGCTGTTTTTT. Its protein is CASSWESTGRTGELFF.

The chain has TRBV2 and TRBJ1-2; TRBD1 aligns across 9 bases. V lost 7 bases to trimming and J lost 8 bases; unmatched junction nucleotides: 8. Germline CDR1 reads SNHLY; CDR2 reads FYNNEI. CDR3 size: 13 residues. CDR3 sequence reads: CASMRDRDAGYTF. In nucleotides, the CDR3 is TGTGCCAGCATGAGGGACAGGGACGCGGGCTACACCTTC.

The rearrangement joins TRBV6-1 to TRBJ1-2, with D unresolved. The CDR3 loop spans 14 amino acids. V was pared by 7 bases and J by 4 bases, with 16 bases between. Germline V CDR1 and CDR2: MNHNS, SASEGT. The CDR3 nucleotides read TGTGCCAGCAAAAAAGTTTGGAGCATCTATGGCTACACCTTC. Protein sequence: CASKKVWSIYGYTF.